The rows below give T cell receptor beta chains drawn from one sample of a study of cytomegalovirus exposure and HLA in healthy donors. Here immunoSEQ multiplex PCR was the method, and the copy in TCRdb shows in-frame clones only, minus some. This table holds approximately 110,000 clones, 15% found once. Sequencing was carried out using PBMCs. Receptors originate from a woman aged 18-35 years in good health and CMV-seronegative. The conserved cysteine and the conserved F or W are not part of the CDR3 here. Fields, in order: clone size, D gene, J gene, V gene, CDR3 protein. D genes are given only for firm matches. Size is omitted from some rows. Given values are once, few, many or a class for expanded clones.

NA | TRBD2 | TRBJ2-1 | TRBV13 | ASSLIVAGAYNEQF
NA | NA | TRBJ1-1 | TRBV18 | ASSPLEGSEAF
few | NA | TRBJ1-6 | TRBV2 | ASSVGSLGLYNSPLH
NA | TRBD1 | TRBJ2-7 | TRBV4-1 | ASSHTPGQAYEQY
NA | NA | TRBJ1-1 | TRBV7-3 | ASSLTRSAMNTEAF
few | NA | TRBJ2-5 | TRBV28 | ASSSPETQY
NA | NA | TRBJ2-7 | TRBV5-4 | ASSLNEGGRDEQY
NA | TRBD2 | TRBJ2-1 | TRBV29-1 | SVEGGTSASNEQF
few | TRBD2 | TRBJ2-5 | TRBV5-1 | ASSSGLAGIFRETQY
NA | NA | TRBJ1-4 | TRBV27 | ASSLHARRATNEKLF
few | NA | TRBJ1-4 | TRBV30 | AWSGAGVGEKLF
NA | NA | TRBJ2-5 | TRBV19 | ASSMMAGTLGTQY
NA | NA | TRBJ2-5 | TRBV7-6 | ASSFGSKGEREETQY
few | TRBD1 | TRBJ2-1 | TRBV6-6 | ASSYSWQGADEQF
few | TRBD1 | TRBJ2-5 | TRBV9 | ASSVGSGTDRETQY
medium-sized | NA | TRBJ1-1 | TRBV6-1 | ASTEQENTEAF
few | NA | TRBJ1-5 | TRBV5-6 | ASSLGVYSNQPQH
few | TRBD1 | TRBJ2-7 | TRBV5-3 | ARSGRQGAGEQY
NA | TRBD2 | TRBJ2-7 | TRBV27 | ASSLVAGGRYEQY
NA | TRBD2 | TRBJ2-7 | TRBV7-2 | ASSSSGTSIHEQY
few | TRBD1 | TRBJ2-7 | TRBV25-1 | ASSEGRDRVHEQY
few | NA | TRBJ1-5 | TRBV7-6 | ASSLAMGPSGGPQH
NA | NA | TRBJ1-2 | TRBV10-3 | AISGGTPQIYGYT
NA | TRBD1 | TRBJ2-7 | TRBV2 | ASSEARGAGGGEQY
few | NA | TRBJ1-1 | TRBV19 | ASSSQGNTEAF
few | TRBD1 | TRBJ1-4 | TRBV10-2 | ASSKTGWEKLF